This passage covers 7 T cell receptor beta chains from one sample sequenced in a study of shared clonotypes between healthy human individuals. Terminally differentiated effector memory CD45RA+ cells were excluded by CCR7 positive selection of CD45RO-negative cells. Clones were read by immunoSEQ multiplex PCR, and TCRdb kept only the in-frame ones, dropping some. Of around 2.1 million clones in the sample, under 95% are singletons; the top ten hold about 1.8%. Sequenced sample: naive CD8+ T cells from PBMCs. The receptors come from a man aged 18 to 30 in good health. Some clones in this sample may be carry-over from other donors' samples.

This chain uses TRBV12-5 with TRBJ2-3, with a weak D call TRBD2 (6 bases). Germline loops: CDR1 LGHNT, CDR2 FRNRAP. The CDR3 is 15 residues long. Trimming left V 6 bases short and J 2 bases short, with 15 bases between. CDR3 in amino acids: CASGGGNSPTDTQYF. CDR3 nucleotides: TGTGCTAGTGGGGGAGGAAATTCCCCCACAGATACGCAGTATTTT.

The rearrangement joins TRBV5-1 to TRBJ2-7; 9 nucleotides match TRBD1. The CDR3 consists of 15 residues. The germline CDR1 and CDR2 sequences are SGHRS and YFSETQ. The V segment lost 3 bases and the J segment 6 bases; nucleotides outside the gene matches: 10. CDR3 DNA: TGCGCCAGCAGCTGGACAGGGACAGGGTCTACCGAGCAGTACTTC. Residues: CASSWTGTGSTEQYF.

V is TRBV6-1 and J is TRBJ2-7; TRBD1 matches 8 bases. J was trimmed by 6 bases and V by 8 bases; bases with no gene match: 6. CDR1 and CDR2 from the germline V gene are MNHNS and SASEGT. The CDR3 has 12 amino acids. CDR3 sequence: CASGQGWVEQYF. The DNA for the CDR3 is TGTGCCAGCGGACAGGGTTGGGTCGAGCAGTACTTC.

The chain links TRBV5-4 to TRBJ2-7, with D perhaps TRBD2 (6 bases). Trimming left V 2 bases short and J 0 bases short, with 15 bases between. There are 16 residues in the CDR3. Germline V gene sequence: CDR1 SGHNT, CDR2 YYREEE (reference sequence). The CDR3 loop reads CASSLGTGALSYEQYF. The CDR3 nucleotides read TGTGCCAGCAGCTTAGGTACGGGAGCCCTCTCCTACGAGCAGTACTTC.

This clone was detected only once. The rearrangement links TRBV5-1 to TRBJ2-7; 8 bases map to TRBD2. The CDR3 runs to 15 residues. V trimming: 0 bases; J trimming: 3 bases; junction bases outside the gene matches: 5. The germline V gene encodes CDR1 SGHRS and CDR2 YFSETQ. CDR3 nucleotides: TGCGCCAGCAGCTTGGGGCCTAGCGGGCTCTACGAGCAGTACTTC. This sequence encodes CASSLGPSGLYEQYF.

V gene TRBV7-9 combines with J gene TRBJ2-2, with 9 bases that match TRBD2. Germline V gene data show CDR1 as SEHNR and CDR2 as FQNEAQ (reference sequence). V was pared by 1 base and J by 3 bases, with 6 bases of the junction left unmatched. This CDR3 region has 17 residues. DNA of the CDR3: TGTGCCAGCAGCTTAGGGGCGGGAGGGCCGTACACCGGGGAGCTGTTTTTT. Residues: CASSLGAGGPYTGELFF. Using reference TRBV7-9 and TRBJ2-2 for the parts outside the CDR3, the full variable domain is DTGVSQNPRHKITKRGQNVTFRCDPISEHNRLYWYRQTLGQGPEFLTYFQNEAQLEKSRLLSDRFSAERPKGSFSTLEIQRTEQGDSAMYLCASSLGAGGPYTGELFFGEGSRLTVL.

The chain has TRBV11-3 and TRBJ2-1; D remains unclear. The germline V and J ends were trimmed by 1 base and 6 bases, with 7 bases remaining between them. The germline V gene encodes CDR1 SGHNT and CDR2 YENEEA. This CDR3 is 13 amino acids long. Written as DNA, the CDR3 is TGTGCCAGCAGCTTAGCTATAGGCAATGAGCAGTTCTTC. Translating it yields CASSLAIGNEQFF.